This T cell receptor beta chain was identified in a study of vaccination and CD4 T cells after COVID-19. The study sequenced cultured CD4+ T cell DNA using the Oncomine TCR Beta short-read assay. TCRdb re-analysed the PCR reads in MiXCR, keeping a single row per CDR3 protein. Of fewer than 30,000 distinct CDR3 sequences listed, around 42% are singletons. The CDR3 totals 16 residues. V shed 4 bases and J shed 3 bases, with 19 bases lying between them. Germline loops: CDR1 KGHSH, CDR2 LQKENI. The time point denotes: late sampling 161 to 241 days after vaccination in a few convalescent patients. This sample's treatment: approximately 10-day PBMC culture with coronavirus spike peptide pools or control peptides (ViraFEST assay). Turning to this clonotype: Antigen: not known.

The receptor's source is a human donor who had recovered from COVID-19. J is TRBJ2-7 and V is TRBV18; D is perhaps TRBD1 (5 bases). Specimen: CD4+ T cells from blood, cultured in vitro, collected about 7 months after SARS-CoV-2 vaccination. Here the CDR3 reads CASSQTPGDQGYEQYF. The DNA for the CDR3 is TGTGCCAGCTCACAAACGCCGGGTGACCAGGGCTACGAGCAGTACTTC.